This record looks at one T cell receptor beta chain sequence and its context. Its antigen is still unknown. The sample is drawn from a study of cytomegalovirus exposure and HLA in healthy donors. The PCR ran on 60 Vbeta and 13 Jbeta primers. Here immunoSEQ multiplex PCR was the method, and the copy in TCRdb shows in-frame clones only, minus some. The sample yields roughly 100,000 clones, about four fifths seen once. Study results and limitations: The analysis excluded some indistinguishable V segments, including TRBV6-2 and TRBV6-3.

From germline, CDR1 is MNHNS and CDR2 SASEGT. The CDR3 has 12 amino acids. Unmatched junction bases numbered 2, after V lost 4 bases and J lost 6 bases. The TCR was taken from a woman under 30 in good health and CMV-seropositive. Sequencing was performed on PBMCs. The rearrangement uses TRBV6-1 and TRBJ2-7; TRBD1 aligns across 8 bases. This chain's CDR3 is CASSGQGIEQYF. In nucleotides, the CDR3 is TGTGCCAGCAGTGGACAGGGGATCGAGCAGTACTTC.